These 15 T cell receptor beta chains came from one sample sequenced in a study of CXCR3-negative and CXCR3-positive naive CD8 T cells. TRB cDNA libraries were made by UMI-labeled 5' RACE. TCRdb reprocessed the 5' RACE reads, with one entry per CDR3 protein and no DNA. The clone table shows about 62,000 distinct CDR3 sequences, with the ten largest holding around 4%. Sequences were obtained from naive CXCR3- CD8+ T cells from blood. The subset is: CD45RO-CCR7+CD27+CD95- naive CD8+ T cells lacking CXCR3 (TNR3-). The receptors originated from a human donor in good health. Some clones in this sample may be carry-over from other donors' samples.

The chain joins TRBV29-1 to TRBJ2-2; no DNA is available, so the TRBD1 call from TCRdb remains unchecked. This CDR3 region has 13 residues. Germline CDR1 and CDR2: SQVTM and ANQGSEA. This CDR3 is CSGDRGNTGELFF.

The chain employs TRBV29-1 and TRBJ2-7; with no DNA, the TCRdb D assignment of TRBD2 cannot be verified. Germline loops: CDR1 SQVTM, CDR2 ANQGSEA. The CDR3 covers 14 residues. CDR3 sequence reads: CSVLTSASSYEQYF.

The rearrangement joins TRBV12-3 or TRBV12-4 to TRBJ1-1; TCRdb lists TRBD1, though no DNA is available to test this call. The CDR3 spans 13 residues. The CDR3 spells CASSLGGIAEAFF.

This chain uses TRBV9 with TRBJ1-1. Looked up from germline, CDR1 is SGDLS and CDR2 is YYNGEE. The CDR3 consists of 14 residues. CDR3 in amino acids: CASSVAGGYTEAFF.

The chain carries TRBV10-3 and TRBJ1-1; TCRdb designates TRBD1, a call that cannot be tested without DNA. Germline V CDR1 and CDR2: ENHRY, SYGVKD. The CDR3 has 14 residues. The CDR3 loop reads CAIREDRGDTEAFF.

V usage is TRBV20-1 and J usage is TRBJ2-4; TCRdb returns TRBD1, unconfirmable since there is no DNA. This CDR3 region has 15 residues. Germline CDR1 DFQATT, CDR2 SNEGSKA (reference sequence). This chain's CDR3 is CSANSQGMAKNIQYF.

The genes are TRBV5-6 and TRBJ2-7; TCRdb lists TRBD1, though no DNA is available to test this call. CDR3 length: 14 residues. Germline CDR1 reads SGHDT; CDR2 reads YYEEEE. The CDR3 spells CASSLRTRMDEQYF.

The chain uses TRBV23-1 and TRBJ1-5; the D gene TCRdb calls, TRBD1, cannot be checked with no DNA. TRBV23-1 is an ORF, with its function uncertain. This CDR3 comprises 17 residues. The chain's CDR3 is CASSLLPETGGNQPQHF.

The chain combines TRBV29-1 with TRBJ2-7; lacking DNA, the TRBD2 call made by TCRdb goes unchecked. The CDR3 covers 13 residues. Germline V gene data show CDR1 as SQVTM and CDR2 as ANQGSEA. Here the CDR3 reads CSAEGTATYEQYF.

The rearrangement links TRBV7-9 to TRBJ2-1; TCRdb's D call of TRBD1 is untestable without DNA. The CDR3 is 16 residues long. CDR1 SEHNR and CDR2 FQNEAQ come from the germline V gene (reference sequence). The CDR3: CASSGFHGTLYNEQFF.

The gene calls are TRBV21-1 and TRBJ1-1; checking the TCRdb D call of TRBD1 is not possible without DNA. TRBV21-1 is termed a pseudogene. The CDR3 runs 18 residues. The CDR3 sequence is CASSKPRNPGHRNTEAFF.

This sequence joins TRBV5-1 and TRBJ1-1. The CDR3 contains 13 residues. Germline CDR1 and CDR2: SGHRS and YFSETQ. The CDR3 protein is CASSSTLNTEAFF.

This chain's CDR3 is CASSMMFPVYNEQFF. The J gene is TRBJ2-1, the V gene TRBV19; there is no DNA to check the TCRdb D call of TRBD1. This CDR3 spans 15 amino acids. In germline, CDR1 is LNHDA, CDR2 SQIVND (reference sequence).

This chain joins TRBV6-2 or TRBV6-3 and TRBJ1-5. The CDR3 runs 14 residues. CDR1 is MNHEY, CDR2 SVGEGT, per germline. CDR3 amino acids: CASSYSGGKQPQHF.

CDR3 sequence reads: CASSFTGSSYNEQFF. The genes are TRBV5-5 and TRBJ2-1. This CDR3 spans 15 amino acids. Germline V lookup: CDR1 SGHKS, CDR2 YYEKEE (reference sequence).